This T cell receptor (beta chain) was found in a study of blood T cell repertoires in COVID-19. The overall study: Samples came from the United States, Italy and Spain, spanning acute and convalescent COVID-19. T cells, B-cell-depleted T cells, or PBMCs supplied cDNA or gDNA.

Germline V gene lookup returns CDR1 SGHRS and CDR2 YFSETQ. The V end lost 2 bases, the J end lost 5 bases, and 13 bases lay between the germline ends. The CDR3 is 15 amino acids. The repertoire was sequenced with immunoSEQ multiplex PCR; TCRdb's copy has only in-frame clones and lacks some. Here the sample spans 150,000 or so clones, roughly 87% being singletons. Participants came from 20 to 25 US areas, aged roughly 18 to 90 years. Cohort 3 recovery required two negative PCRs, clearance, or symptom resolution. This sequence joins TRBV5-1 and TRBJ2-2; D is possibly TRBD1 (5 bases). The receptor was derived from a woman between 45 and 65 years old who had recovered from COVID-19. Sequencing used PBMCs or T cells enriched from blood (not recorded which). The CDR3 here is CASSLGQPETGELFF. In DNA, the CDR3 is TGCGCCAGCAGCTTAGGACAACCAGAAACCGGGGAGCTGTTTTTT.